The 18 T cell receptor beta chains listed next were all sequenced from one sample in a study of a mutant IDH1 vaccine in newly diagnosed glioma. Method: immunoSEQ multiplex PCR; TCRdb's copy keeps in-frame clones and lacks some. The sample has 50,000 to 65,000 clones, 87% seen once; the top ten hold about 1.4%. These receptors have no known antigen. The time point is: week 23, last vaccination. The vaccine gave 300 ug of a 20-mer mutant IDH1 peptide subcutaneously per dose. The source was PBMCs, collected from a glioma patient whose treatment included an IDH1 peptide vaccine. Source of these receptors: a man between 40 and 49 years old with glioma.

The chain uses TRBV6-1 and TRBJ1-4, with D tentatively TRBD1 (6 bases). V lost 8 bases and J 2 bases, leaving 12 bases between the germline ends. Germline CDR1 reads MNHNS; CDR2 reads SASEGT. This CDR3 has 14 amino acids. The CDR3 DNA follows: TGTGCCAGCTCGAGTGGGGGCACTAATGAAAAACTGTTTTTT. Its protein is CASSSGGTNEKLFF.

The chain has TRBV11-3 and TRBJ2-1; tentative D call: TRBD2 (6 bases). Trimming took off 1 base at V and 9 bases at J, with 13 bases between the two ends. This CDR3 is built from 14 residues. Germline assignment: CDR1 SGHNT and CDR2 YENEEA. In DNA, the CDR3 is TGTGCCAGCAGCTTAGGTGGGCTAGCGCGTGAGCAGTTCTTC. It translates to CASSLGGLAREQFF.

This chain joins TRBV27 and TRBJ2-7; 15 positions agree with TRBD2. J gave up 4 bases and V 6 bases, and 10 bases lay outside the gene matches. The V gene's germline CDR1 is MNHEY and CDR2 SMNVEV (reference sequence). The CDR3 consists of 17 residues. CDR3 in amino acids: CASSHPPGTSGRYEQYF. The CDR3 coding sequence is TGTGCCAGCAGCCATCCCCCCGGGACTAGCGGGAGGTACGAGCAGTACTTC.

The J gene is TRBJ2-7, the V gene TRBV6-1; D possibly matches TRBD1 or TRBD2 (6 bases each). The germline CDR1 and CDR2 sequences are MNHNS and SASEGT. Trimming took 6 bases from V and 0 from J, leaving 15 bases between them. This CDR3 has 15 amino acids. CDR3 loop: CASRRGARSSYEQYF. The CDR3 coding sequence is TGTGCCAGCAGAAGGGGGGCCAGGAGCTCCTACGAGCAGTACTTC.

The chain recombines TRBV25-1 with TRBJ2-1; 7 nucleotides agree with TRBD2. The CDR3 loop spans 16 amino acids. The V segment lost 2 bases and the J segment 4 bases; nucleotides outside the gene matches: 8. CDR1 and CDR2 from the germline V gene are MGHDK and SYGVNS. CDR3 region: CASSESGAGRYNEQFF. The CDR3, as DNA: TGTGCCAGCAGTGAAAGTGGAGCGGGACGTTACAATGAGCAGTTCTTC.

The rearrangement uses TRBV5-1 and TRBJ2-3, with D possibly TRBD2 on 6 matching bases. The CDR3 covers 16 residues. Trimming took 4 bases from V and 4 from J, leaving 19 bases between them. Germline CDR1 SGHRS, CDR2 YFSETQ. The CDR3 spells CASSQGLQSFSDTQYF. The CDR3 nucleotides read TGCGCCAGCAGCCAGGGACTGCAAAGCTTCTCAGATACGCAGTATTTT.

V is TRBV6-1 and J is TRBJ1-2; D is perhaps TRBD1 (6 bases). CDR3 size: 13 residues. V was pared by 4 bases and J by 7 bases, with 13 bases between. Looked up from germline, CDR1 is MNHNS and CDR2 is SASEGT. The CDR3 DNA reads as TGTGCCAGCAGTGGGCCAGGGGTAGTTGGCTACACCTTC. This codes for CASSGPGVVGYTF.

The V and J genes are TRBV10-3 and TRBJ2-7, with 8 bases fitting TRBD2. The CDR3 consists of 15 residues. Germline V gene sequence: CDR1 ENHRY, CDR2 SYGVKD. V lost 6 bases and J lost 1; bases outside the gene matches: 8. The CDR3 sequence: CAISPGASGSYEQYF. Written as DNA, the CDR3 is TGTGCCATCAGCCCCGGGGCTAGCGGGTCCTACGAGCAGTACTTC.

The chain carries TRBV7-9 and TRBJ1-5, with D unresolved. Germline CDR1 and CDR2: SEHNR and FQNEAQ (reference sequence). The germline V and J ends were trimmed by 1 base and 3 bases, with 10 bases remaining between them. CDR3 length: 15 residues. The CDR3 reads CASSLGGTDNQPQHF. CDR3 in DNA: TGTGCCAGCAGCTTAGGGGGAACAGACAATCAGCCCCAGCATTTT.

Only a few counts were recorded for this clone. The chain recombines TRBV7-2 with TRBJ2-3; 13 bases fit TRBD2. The CDR3 is made up of 15 amino acids. Germline lookup yields CDR1 SGHTA and CDR2 FQGNSA. Unmatched junction bases numbered 6, after V lost 5 bases and J lost 7 bases. CDR3 sequence: CASSEGTSGIYTQYF. Here the CDR3 DNA reads TGTGCCAGCAGCGAAGGGACTAGCGGGATATATACGCAGTATTTT.

J is TRBJ1-1 and V is TRBV7-8; D possibly corresponds to TRBD1 (6 bases). Germline-derived CDR1 and CDR2 are SGHVS and FQNEAQ. V lost 6 bases to trimming and J lost 6 bases, with 11 bases between them. The length of the CDR3 is 12 residues. Here the CDR3 DNA reads TGTGCCAGCAGAAAAACAGGGTCTGAAGCTTTCTTT. Residues: CASRKTGSEAFF.

The chain carries TRBV6-6 and TRBJ2-5; D gene uncertain. The germline V gene encodes CDR1 MNHNY and CDR2 SVGAGI (reference sequence). Trimming took off 6 bases at V and 5 bases at J, with 10 bases between the two ends. This CDR3 contains 12 residues. The CDR3 is CASRTEAETQYF. CDR3 in DNA: TGTGCCAGCAGAACTGAGGCGGAGACCCAGTACTTC.

The V call is TRBV6-6, the J call TRBJ2-1; D is uncertain. This CDR3 comprises 16 residues. The V end was cut by 3 bases, the J end by 5 bases, with 17 bases between. The V gene's germline CDR1 is MNHNY and CDR2 SVGAGI (reference sequence). The CDR3 spells CASSYWVGGGNNEQFF. The CDR3 DNA sequence: TGTGCCAGCAGTTATTGGGTCGGCGGCGGCAACAATGAGCAGTTCTTC.

The chain links TRBV9 to TRBJ2-5; D unresolved. From germline, CDR1 is SGDLS and CDR2 YYNGEE. This CDR3 region has 14 residues. V lost 0 bases to trimming and J lost 2 bases, with 8 bases between them. The CDR3 region is CASSVASEQETQYF. CDR3 bases: TGTGCCAGCAGCGTAGCGTCAGAACAAGAGACCCAGTACTTC.

This chain uses TRBV7-9 with TRBJ2-3; D ambiguous. V was cut by 3 bases and J by 5 bases, with 9 bases left in between. Germline CDR1 and CDR2: SEHNR and FQNEAQ (reference sequence). The CDR3 contains 13 residues. DNA for the CDR3: TGTGCCAGCAGCTTTCCTCAGATAGATACGCAGTATTTT. Protein product: CASSFPQIDTQYF.

This clone is classed as medium-sized. V usage is TRBV20-1 and J usage is TRBJ1-1; D possibly corresponds to TRBD1 (6 bases). The V end lost 6 bases, the J end lost 8 bases, and 13 bases lay between the germline ends. The CDR3 sequence is 11 residues long. The germline V gene encodes CDR1 DFQATT and CDR2 SNEGSKA (reference sequence). The CDR3: CSANRESEAFF. The CDR3 DNA reads as TGCAGTGCAAACAGGGAATCCGAAGCTTTCTTT.

Only one count was recorded for this clone. The genes are TRBV6-6 and TRBJ1-2; D not resolved. Trimming left V 11 bases short and J 4 bases short, with 14 bases between. The CDR3 covers 12 residues. Germline loops: CDR1 MNHNY, CDR2 SVGAGI (reference sequence). The CDR3 is CAGGDRGYGYTF. DNA for the CDR3: TGTGCCGGTGGGGATCGAGGCTATGGCTACACCTTC.

This clone turned up a few times. The gene calls are TRBV7-8 and TRBJ2-7, with D possibly TRBD1 on 5 matching bases. Germline values: CDR1 SGHVS, CDR2 FQNEAQ. Trimming removed 8 bases at V and 1 base at J, with 18 bases between. The CDR3 length is 15 residues. The CDR3 is CASRQGAETSYEQYF. The CDR3 DNA follows: TGTGCCAGCCGCCAAGGGGCAGAAACTTCCTACGAGCAGTACTTC. The full variable domain, in which reference TRBV7-8 and TRBJ2-7 provide the parts outside the CDR3, is GAGVSQSPRYKVAKRGQDVALRCDPISGHVSLFWYQQALGQGPEFLTYFQNEAQLDKSGLPSDRFFAERPEGSVSTLKIQRTQQEDSAVYLCASRQGAETSYEQYFGPGTRLTVT.